The 10 T cell receptor beta chains given below trace back to one sample, sequenced in a study of T-cell reconstitution after alpha-beta-depleted transplantation in children (dated by TCRdb to 2016 to 2018). The treatment or condition label, read with the paper, signifies: allogeneic hematopoietic cell transplantation with graft depleted of TCRalphabeta T cells and CD19 B cells. The method behind the library was PCR. The sequencer was an Illumina HiSeq 2500. To normalize quantification of the TCRbeta repertoire, the TCR libraries were built with molecular barcoding that relied on unique molecular identifiers. TCRdb handled the public reads itself, with Q25 trimming in fastp and clone calling in MiXCR, and kept productive beta chains. One record per CDR3 amino acid sequence lists the most common genes and DNA. The sample table records approximately 500,000 distinct CDR3 sequences; roughly a tenth of these occur just once. Clones ranked in the top ten supply 2% to 2.5% of the sample.

Here the sequenced sample was PBMCs, taken before TCRalphabeta/CD19-depleted stem cell transplant. Every receptor here comes from a child aged 2-15 years with inherited bone marrow failure, due to receive a stem cell transplant.

This clonotype has at least ten counts. The CDR3 loop is CASSYRGLAGVAGELFF. CDR3 nucleotide sequence: TGTGCCAGCAGCTACCGAGGGCTAGCGGGAGTGGCCGGGGAGCTGTTTTTT. This rearrangement joins TRBV7-8 to TRBJ2-2; TRBD2 matches at 10 bases. Germline V lookup: CDR1 SGHVS, CDR2 FQNEAQ. Unmatched junction bases numbered 11, after V lost 4 bases and J lost 6 bases. This CDR3 is built from 17 residues. The whole variable domain, remainder taken from reference TRBV7-8 and TRBJ2-2, is GAGVSQSPRYKVAKRGQDVALRCDPISGHVSLFWYQQALGQGPEFLTYFQNEAQLDKSGLPSDRFFAERPEGSVSTLKIQRTQQEDSAVYLCASSYRGLAGVAGELFFGEGSRLTVL.

This clonotype was counted at least ten times. The chain employs TRBV7-6 and TRBJ2-3; 9 bases agree with TRBD2. Germline lookup yields CDR1 SGHVS and CDR2 FNYEAQ. Trimming took 1 base from V and 1 from J; bases not matched to a gene: 3. The CDR3 runs to 16 residues. The CDR3, as DNA: TGTGCCAGCAGCTTAGAGCTAGCGGGACGCACAGATACGCAGTATTTT. This translates into CASSLELAGRTDTQYF.

This chain links TRBV5-1 with TRBJ2-1; 15 bases line up with TRBD2. Germline CDR1 SGHRS, CDR2 YFSETQ. This CDR3 has 15 residues. V lost 3 bases to trimming and J lost 9 bases; unmatched junction nucleotides: 4. The CDR3 loop is CASSWGLAGGGEQFF. CDR3 sequence (DNA): TGCGCCAGCAGCTGGGGACTAGCGGGAGGAGGTGAGCAGTTCTTC.

This clonotype was seen more than once but under ten times. The chain carries TRBV12-3 or TRBV12-4 and TRBJ2-1; D may be TRBD2 (5 bases). The CDR3 is 13 residues long. The V and J ends lost 4 bases and 8 bases respectively, with 12 bases between them. The CDR3 nucleotides read TGTGCCAGCAGTTCCCCCGGGCGGGATGAGCAGTTCTTC. This codes for CASSSPGRDEQFF.

This clonotype occurred a few times. The rearrangement uses TRBV4-1 and TRBJ2-6; 7 bases are a match to TRBD2. Trimming took 3 bases from V and 1 from J; bases not matched to a gene: 6. The CDR3 contains 17 residues. In germline, CDR1 is MGHRA, CDR2 YSYEKL. The CDR3 region is CASSQAMGGSGANVLTF. The CDR3 nucleotides read TGCGCCAGCAGCCAGGCCATGGGGGGGTCTGGGGCCAACGTCCTGACTTTC.

The V and J genes are TRBV27 and TRBJ2-7; 11 bases match TRBD1. This CDR3 region has 15 residues. Germline V CDR1 and CDR2: MNHEY, SMNVEV (reference sequence). V was pared by 8 bases and J by 4 bases, with 10 bases of the junction left unmatched. The CDR3 loop is CASRTRTGGFYEQYF. The CDR3, as DNA: TGTGCCAGCCGTACGAGGACAGGGGGCTTTTACGAGCAGTACTTC.

Many counts were recorded for this clonotype. This chain links TRBV11-2 with TRBJ1-6, with 8 positions matching TRBD1. CDR3 length: 15 residues. Germline CDR1 SGHAT, CDR2 FQNNGV. The junction had 7 bases not matched to a gene; V was cut back by 5 bases and J by 7 bases. The CDR3 sequence: CASSPGDRQNSPLHF. CDR3 DNA sequence: TGTGCCAGCAGCCCCGGGGACAGGCAGAATTCACCCCTCCACTTT.

This clonotype was found many times. At one end, the junction sequence differs from germline, possibly due to a read error. This chain joins TRBV12-3 or TRBV12-4 and TRBJ2-1, with D perhaps matching TRBD2 (6 bases). The CDR3 has 14 residues. DNA for the CDR3: TGTGCCAGCAGCTTAGCGAGCGGGTACAATGAGCAGTTCTTC. This sequence encodes CASSLASGYNEQFF.

This clonotype showed up many times. The chain combines TRBV10-3 with TRBJ2-5; D is uncertain. The germline gives CDR1 ENHRY, CDR2 SYGVKD. The CDR3 is made up of 15 amino acids. V was clipped by 0 bases and J by 1 base, with 9 bases between them. CDR3 sequence reads: CAISESSGTQETQYF. In DNA, the CDR3 is TGTGCCATCAGTGAGTCGTCCGGCACCCAAGAGACCCAGTACTTC.

The rearrangement links TRBV15 to TRBJ2-6; TRBD1 matches 8 bases. Germline CDR1 LNHNV, CDR2 YYDKDF (reference sequence). The CDR3 extends over 20 amino acids. V dropped 0 bases and J dropped 2; count of bases not matched to a gene: 12. The CDR3 bases are TGTGCCACCAGCAGAGATAGAGAGGACAGGGAATGGGCTGGGGCCAACGTCCTGACTTTC. It is translated as CATSRDREDREWAGANVLTF.